The sequence of this TCR beta chain was determined in a study of blood T cell repertoires in COVID-19. About the research overall: Sample material is recorded as cDNA or gDNA derived from T cells, B-cell-depleted T cells, or PBMCs.

Using immunoSEQ multiplex PCR, the repertoire was profiled, and TCRdb retains in-frame clones only, with some absent. The sample consists of over 250,000 clones, 75% to 90% of them appearing once. Per germline, CDR1 GTSNPN and CDR2 SVGIG (reference sequence). The V segment lost 7 bases and the J segment 4 bases; nucleotides outside the gene matches: 8. The CDR3 loop spans 13 amino acids. This TCR came from a man aged 45-60 years with acute or convalescent COVID-19. The sequencing input was peripheral blood. The chain has TRBV30 and TRBJ2-5, with TRBD2 matching over 8 bases. CDR3 in amino acids: CASTQLAVETQYF. For the CDR3, the DNA is TGTGCCTCAACCCAACTAGCGGTAGAGACCCAGTACTTC.